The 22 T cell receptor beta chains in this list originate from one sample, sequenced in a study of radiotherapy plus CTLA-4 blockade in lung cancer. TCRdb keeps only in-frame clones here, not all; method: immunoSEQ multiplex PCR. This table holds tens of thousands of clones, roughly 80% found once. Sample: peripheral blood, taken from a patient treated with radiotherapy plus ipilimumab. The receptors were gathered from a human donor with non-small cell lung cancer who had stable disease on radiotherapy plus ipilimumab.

The CDR3 nucleotides are TGTGCCAGCAGGGTTAGGGTTGTGGCGGCTGAAGCTTTCTTT. This sequence encodes CASRVRVVAAEAFF. The chain recombines TRBV28 with TRBJ1-1; D gene unclear. The ends were cut back, 6 bases at V and 6 bases at J, with 17 bases in the middle. CDR1 is MDHEN, CDR2 SYDVKM, per germline. The CDR3 has 14 residues.

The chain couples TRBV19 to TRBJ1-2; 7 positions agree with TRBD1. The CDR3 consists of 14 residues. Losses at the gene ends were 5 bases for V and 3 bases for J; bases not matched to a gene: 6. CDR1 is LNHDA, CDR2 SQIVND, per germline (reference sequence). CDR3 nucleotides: TGTGCCAGTAGTTCGACAGGGAATGACTATGGCTACACCTTC. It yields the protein CASSSTGNDYGYTF.

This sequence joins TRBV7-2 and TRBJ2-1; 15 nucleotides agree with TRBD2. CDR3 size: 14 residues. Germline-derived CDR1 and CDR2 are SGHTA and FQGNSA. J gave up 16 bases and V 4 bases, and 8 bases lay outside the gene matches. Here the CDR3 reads CASSSRTSGGADFF. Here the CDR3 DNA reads TGTGCCAGCAGCTCAAGGACTAGCGGGGGGGCCGATTTCTTC.

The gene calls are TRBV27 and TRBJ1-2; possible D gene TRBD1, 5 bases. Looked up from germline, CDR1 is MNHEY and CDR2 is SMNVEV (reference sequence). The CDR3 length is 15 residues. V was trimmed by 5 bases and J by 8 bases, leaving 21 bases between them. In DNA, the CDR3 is TGTGCCAGCAGTCCTACCAGGGAATTGGTTTGGGGCTACACCTTC. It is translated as CASSPTRELVWGYTF.

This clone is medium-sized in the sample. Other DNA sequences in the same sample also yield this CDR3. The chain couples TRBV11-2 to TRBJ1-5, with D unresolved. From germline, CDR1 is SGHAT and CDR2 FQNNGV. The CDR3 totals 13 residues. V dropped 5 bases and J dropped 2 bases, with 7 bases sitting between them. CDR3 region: CASSPQGNQPQHF. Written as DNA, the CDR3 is TGTGCCAGCAGCCCGCAGGGCAATCAGCCCCAGCATTTT.

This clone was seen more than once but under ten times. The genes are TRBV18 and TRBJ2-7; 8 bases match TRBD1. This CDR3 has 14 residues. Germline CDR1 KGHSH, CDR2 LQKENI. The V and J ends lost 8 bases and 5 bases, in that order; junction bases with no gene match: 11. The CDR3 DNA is TGTGCCAGCCCGAAGGACAGGGTCCACCACGAGCAGTACTTC. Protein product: CASPKDRVHHEQYF.

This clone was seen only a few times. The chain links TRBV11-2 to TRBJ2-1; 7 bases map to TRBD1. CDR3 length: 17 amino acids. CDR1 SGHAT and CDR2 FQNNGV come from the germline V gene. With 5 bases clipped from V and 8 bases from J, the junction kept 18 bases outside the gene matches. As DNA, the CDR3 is TGTGCCAGCAGCCCAAGAACGGGACAGCAGGGGTGGTATGAGCAGTTCTTC. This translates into CASSPRTGQQGWYEQFF.

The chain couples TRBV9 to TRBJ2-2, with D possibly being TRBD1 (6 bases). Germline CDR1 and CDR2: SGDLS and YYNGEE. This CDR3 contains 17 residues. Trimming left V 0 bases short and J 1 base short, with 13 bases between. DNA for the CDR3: TGTGCCAGCAGCGTAGAAGGTGGACAGTTGAACACCGGGGAGCTGTTTTTT. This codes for CASSVEGGQLNTGELFF.

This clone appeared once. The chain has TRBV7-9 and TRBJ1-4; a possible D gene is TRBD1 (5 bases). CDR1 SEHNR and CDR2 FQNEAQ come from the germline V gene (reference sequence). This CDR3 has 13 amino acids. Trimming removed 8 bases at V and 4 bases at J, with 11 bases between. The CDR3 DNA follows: TGTGCCAGCCGGCAGGGTGGTAATGAAAAACTGTTTTTT. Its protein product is CASRQGGNEKLFF.

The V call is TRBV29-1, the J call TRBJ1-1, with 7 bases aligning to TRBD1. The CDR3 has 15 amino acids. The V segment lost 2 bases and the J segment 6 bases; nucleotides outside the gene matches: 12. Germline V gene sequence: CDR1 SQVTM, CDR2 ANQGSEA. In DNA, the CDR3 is TGCAGCGTTGAAATCGACAGGGTGGTTACCGCTGAAGCTTTCTTT. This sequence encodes CSVEIDRVVTAEAFF.

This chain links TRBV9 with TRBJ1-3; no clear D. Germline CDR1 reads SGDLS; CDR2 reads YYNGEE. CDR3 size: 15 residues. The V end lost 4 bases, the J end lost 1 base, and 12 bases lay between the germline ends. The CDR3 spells CASSFSGQSGNTIYF. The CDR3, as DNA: TGTGCCAGCAGCTTCTCAGGTCAATCTGGAAACACCATATATTTT.

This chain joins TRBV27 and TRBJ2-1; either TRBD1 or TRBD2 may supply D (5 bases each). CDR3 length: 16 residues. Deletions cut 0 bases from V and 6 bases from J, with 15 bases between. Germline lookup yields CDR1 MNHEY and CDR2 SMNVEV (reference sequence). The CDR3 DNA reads TGTGCCAGCAGTTTATCCGGACGAGGGGCAAGCAATGAGCAGTTCTTC. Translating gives CASSLSGRGASNEQFF.

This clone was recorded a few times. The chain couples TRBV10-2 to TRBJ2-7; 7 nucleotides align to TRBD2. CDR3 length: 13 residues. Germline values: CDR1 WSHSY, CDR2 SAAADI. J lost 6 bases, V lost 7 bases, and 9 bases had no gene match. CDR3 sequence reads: CASTWTSDGEQYF. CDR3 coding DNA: TGCGCCAGCACCTGGACTAGTGACGGCGAGCAGTACTTC.

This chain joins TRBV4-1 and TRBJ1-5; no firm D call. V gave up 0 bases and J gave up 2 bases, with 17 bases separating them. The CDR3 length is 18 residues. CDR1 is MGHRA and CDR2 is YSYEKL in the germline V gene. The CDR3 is CASSQEPWSPTGNQPQHF. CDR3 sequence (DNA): TGCGCCAGCAGCCAAGAGCCCTGGTCCCCAACGGGCAATCAGCCCCAGCATTTT.

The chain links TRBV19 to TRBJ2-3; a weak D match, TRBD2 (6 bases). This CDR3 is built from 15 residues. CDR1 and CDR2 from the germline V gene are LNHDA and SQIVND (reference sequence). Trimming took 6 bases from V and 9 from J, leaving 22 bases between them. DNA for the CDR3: TGTGCCAGTAGCGTACCGGGACTGGCGTCGAGGACGCAGTATTTT. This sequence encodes CASSVPGLASRTQYF.

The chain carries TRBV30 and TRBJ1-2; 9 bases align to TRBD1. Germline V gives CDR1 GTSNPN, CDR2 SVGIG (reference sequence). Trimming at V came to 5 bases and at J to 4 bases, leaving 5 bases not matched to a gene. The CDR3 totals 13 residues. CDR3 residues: CAWGTGLGYGYTF. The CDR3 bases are TGTGCCTGGGGGACAGGGTTGGGCTATGGCTACACCTTC.

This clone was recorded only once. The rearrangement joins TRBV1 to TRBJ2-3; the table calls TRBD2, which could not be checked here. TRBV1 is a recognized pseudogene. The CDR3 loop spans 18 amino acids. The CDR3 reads CTSSQASGGRRGPDTQYF. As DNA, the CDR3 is TGCACCAGCAGCCAAGCAAGCGGGGGTCGACGGGGACCAGATACGCAGTATTTT.

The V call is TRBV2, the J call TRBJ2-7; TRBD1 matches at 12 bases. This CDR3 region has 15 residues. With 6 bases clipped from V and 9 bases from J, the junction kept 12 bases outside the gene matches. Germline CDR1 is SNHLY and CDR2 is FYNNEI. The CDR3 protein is CASRADRDRGLGQYF. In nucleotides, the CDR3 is TGTGCCAGCAGGGCCGACCGGGACAGGGGGCTAGGGCAGTACTTC.

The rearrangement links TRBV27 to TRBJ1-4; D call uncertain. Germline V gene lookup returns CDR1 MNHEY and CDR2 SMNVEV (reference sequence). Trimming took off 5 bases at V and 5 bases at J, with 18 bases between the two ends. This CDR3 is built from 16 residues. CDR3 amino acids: CASSPRAVGQNEKLFF. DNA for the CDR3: TGTGCCAGCAGTCCCCGGGCGGTTGGGCAGAATGAAAAACTGTTTTTT.

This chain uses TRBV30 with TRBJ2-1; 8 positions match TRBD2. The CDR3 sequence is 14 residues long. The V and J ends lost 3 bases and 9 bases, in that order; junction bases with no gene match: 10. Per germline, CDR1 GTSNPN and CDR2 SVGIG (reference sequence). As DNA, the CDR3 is TGTGCCTGGAGCTTAGGGCATGCGGGGGGTGAGCAGTTCTTC. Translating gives CAWSLGHAGGEQFF.

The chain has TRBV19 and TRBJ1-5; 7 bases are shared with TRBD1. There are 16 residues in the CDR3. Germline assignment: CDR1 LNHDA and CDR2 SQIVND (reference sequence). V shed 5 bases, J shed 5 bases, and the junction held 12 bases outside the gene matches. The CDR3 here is CASSPLTGPRDQPQHF. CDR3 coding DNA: TGTGCCAGTAGTCCCTTGACAGGGCCTAGGGATCAGCCCCAGCATTTT.

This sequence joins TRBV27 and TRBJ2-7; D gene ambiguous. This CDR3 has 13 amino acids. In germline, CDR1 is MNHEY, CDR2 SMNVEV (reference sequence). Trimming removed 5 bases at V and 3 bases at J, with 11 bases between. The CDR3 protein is CASSRGMNYEQYF. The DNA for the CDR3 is TGTGCCAGCAGTCGTGGAATGAACTACGAGCAGTACTTC.